Presented here are 17 T cell receptor beta chains from one specimen sequenced in a study of T cells in localized non-small cell lung cancer. The table came from immunoSEQ multiplex PCR; TCRdb's copy has only in-frame clones and leaves some out. The sample comprises roughly 20,000 clones, roughly four fifths of which are singletons, and about 4% rests with the top ten. Sequences were derived from peripheral blood, sampled before any cancer treatment. These receptors all stem from a man aged 40 to 70 with stage I lung adenocarcinoma.

This sequence joins TRBV5-1 and TRBJ2-1, with 9 bases matching TRBD2. Germline CDR1 SGHRS, CDR2 YFSETQ. Losses at the gene ends were 0 bases for V and 2 bases for J; bases not matched to a gene: 15. The CDR3 extends over 20 amino acids. For the CDR3, the DNA is TGCGCCAGCAGCTTGGGAGGAGGCGGGAGGGCCAAAAGCGCCTACAATGAGCAGTTCTTC. Its protein product is CASSLGGGGRAKSAYNEQFF.

This clone appeared a single time. V and J are TRBV5-5 and TRBJ2-3, with D perhaps TRBD1 (5 bases). V lost 2 bases and J 0 bases, leaving 10 bases between the germline ends. Germline V CDR1 and CDR2: SGHKS, YYEKEE (reference sequence). The CDR3 consists of 15 residues. This CDR3 is CASSFRAPSTDTQYF. The CDR3 region has the DNA TGTGCCAGCAGCTTCAGGGCTCCTAGCACAGATACGCAGTATTTT.

CDR3 nucleotides: TGTGCCAGCAGTGCGACAGGGTACGAGCAGTACTTC. Its translation: CASSATGYEQYF. The rearrangement links TRBV2 to TRBJ2-7, with TRBD1 matching 7 bases. This CDR3 is built from 12 residues. The germline gives CDR1 SNHLY, CDR2 FYNNEI. Losses at the gene ends were 4 bases for V and 4 bases for J; bases not matched to a gene: 1.

Judged by abundance, this clone is medium-sized. The same CDR3 also results from other DNA sequences found in this sample. The rearrangement joins TRBV25-1 to TRBJ2-1; 7 bases match TRBD2. V lost 3 bases, J lost 0 bases, and 5 bases stayed unmatched. Germline CDR1 MGHDK, CDR2 SYGVNS. This CDR3 has 16 residues. The CDR3 reads CASSDSGPSSYNEQFF. CDR3 nucleotides: TGTGCCAGCAGTGATAGCGGGCCTAGCTCCTACAATGAGCAGTTCTTC.

The chain combines TRBV6-5 with TRBJ1-2, with D tentatively TRBD1 (5 bases). The germline V gene encodes CDR1 MNHEY and CDR2 SVGAGI. Trimming cost V 6 bases and J 0 bases, with 11 bases left between them. The length of the CDR3 is 14 residues. CDR3 amino acids: CASSLTASNYGYTF. The CDR3 bases are TGTGCCAGCAGCCTGACAGCTTCTAACTATGGCTACACCTTC.

The chain uses TRBV2 and TRBJ2-3; 8 bases are shared with TRBD2. In germline, CDR1 is SNHLY, CDR2 FYNNEI. This CDR3 is built from 12 residues. Germline trimming cut 10 bases from V and 8 bases from J; bases unmatched to any gene: 8. This CDR3 reads CATGGLDGTQYF. The CDR3 DNA follows: TGTGCCACTGGGGGACTAGACGGTACGCAGTATTTT.

In its sample, this clone was seen once. V is TRBV18 and J is TRBJ2-1; no reliable D call. Germline V gives CDR1 KGHSH, CDR2 LQKENI. CDR3 length: 14 amino acids. V was pared by 4 bases and J by 9 bases, with 16 bases between. CDR3 sequence: CASSRDQKRSEQFF. The CDR3 nucleotides read TGTGCCAGCTCACGCGACCAAAAGAGGAGTGAGCAGTTCTTC.

The CDR3 here is CASSLGIPGQRAYEQYF. CDR3 DNA: TGCGCCAGCAGCTTGGGAATACCGGGACAGCGGGCCTACGAGCAGTACTTC. The chain joins TRBV5-1 to TRBJ2-7, with a tentative D call TRBD1 (7 bases). V was trimmed by 0 bases and J by 2 bases, leaving 18 bases between them. The germline V gene encodes CDR1 SGHRS and CDR2 YFSETQ. The CDR3 extends over 17 amino acids.

V is TRBV7-8 and J is TRBJ2-3; D may be TRBD2 (5 bases). The CDR3 is made up of 13 amino acids. V lost 5 bases, J lost 5 bases, and 11 bases lay in between. Germline V CDR1 and CDR2: SGHVS, FQNEAQ. For the CDR3, the DNA is TGTGCCAGCAGCCCGCCTCGGGAAGATACGCAGTATTTT. Protein: CASSPPREDTQYF.

The J gene is TRBJ2-1, the V gene TRBV27; 10 bases agree with TRBD1. Germline V gives CDR1 MNHEY, CDR2 SMNVEV (reference sequence). The CDR3 length is 12 residues. J gave up 9 bases and V 8 bases, and 4 bases lay outside the gene matches. The CDR3, as DNA: TGTGCCAGCGGATGGACAGGGGGTGAGCAGTTCTTC. Its translation is CASGWTGGEQFF.

This clone came up once. The chain employs TRBV27 and TRBJ1-2, with D possibly matching TRBD1 (6 bases). Trimming stripped 6 bases from V and 3 bases from J, with 11 bases between. CDR1 is MNHEY, CDR2 SMNVEV, per germline (reference sequence). The CDR3 is made up of 13 amino acids. The CDR3 protein is CASRQRGDYGYTF. The CDR3 DNA sequence: TGTGCCAGCAGGCAAAGGGGGGACTATGGCTACACCTTC.

The rearrangement uses TRBV4-1 and TRBJ1-4; maybe TRBD1 (6 bases). The CDR3 totals 19 residues. Per the germline V gene, CDR1 is MGHRA and CDR2 is YSYEKL. Deletions cut 6 bases from V and 8 bases from J, with 31 bases between. This CDR3 is CASRHKGTWGGSGSEKLFF. The CDR3 region has the DNA TGCGCCAGCAGACATAAAGGGACATGGGGAGGATCTGGTAGCGAAAAACTGTTTTTT.

The chain couples TRBV6-5 to TRBJ1-5, with D perhaps TRBD1 (5 bases). Per the germline V gene, CDR1 is MNHEY and CDR2 is SVGAGI. V lost 5 bases, J lost 5 bases, and 16 bases lay in between. The CDR3 runs to 15 residues. The CDR3 protein is CASSRHSEGYQPQHF. The CDR3 DNA is TGTGCCAGCAGTAGACACTCAGAGGGGTATCAGCCCCAGCATTTT.

The gene calls are TRBV6-5 and TRBJ1-1, with D possibly being TRBD1 (5 bases). Per the germline V gene, CDR1 is MNHEY and CDR2 is SVGAGI. The V gene lost 6 bases and the J gene lost 4 bases, with 15 bases spanning the gap. This CDR3 spans 14 amino acids. This chain's CDR3 is CASSNYQGSTEAFF. CDR3 coding DNA: TGTGCCAGCAGCAACTATCAGGGAAGCACTGAAGCTTTCTTT.

The chain has TRBV19 and TRBJ1-5; 8 bases line up with TRBD1. Germline V gene lookup returns CDR1 LNHDA and CDR2 SQIVND (reference sequence). Losses at the gene ends were 5 bases for V and 0 bases for J; bases not matched to a gene: 9. The CDR3 is 17 residues long. CDR3 DNA sequence: TGTGCCAGTAGTCCAGGACAGGGTTGGAGTAGCAATCAGCCCCAGCATTTT. Protein: CASSPGQGWSSNQPQHF.

The CDR3 bases are TGTGCCAGCAGGCGGACAGGGGGCACTGAAGCTTTCTTT. Its protein is CASRRTGGTEAFF. The rearrangement links TRBV5-5 to TRBJ1-1, with 10 bases matching TRBD1. The V gene's germline CDR1 is SGHKS and CDR2 YYEKEE (reference sequence). The V segment lost 5 bases and the J segment 4 bases; nucleotides outside the gene matches: 2. The CDR3 loop spans 13 amino acids.

The rearrangement joins TRBV5-1 to TRBJ2-5, with 8 bases identical to TRBD2. Germline V gene sequence: CDR1 SGHRS, CDR2 YFSETQ. The CDR3 is made up of 15 amino acids. V was clipped by 3 bases and J by 2 bases; unmatched bases: 6. This chain's CDR3 is CASSSPGLGQETQYF. CDR3 DNA: TGCGCCAGCAGCTCGCCGGGACTAGGGCAAGAGACCCAGTACTTC.